This T cell receptor beta chain was retrieved from a study of neurological immune-mediated disorders. Study-level findings and limits: The absence of any CDR3 amino acid sequence shared by expanded clones across subjects suggests that repertoires were private in all groups.

This clonotype showed up many times. The antigen remains unidentified. The cDNA was produced through 5'RACE with 10-nucleotide random UMIs. Sequencing runs each generated in excess of 180 million TCR-beta sequences derived from 15-18 subjects. TCRdb redid the calling of the 5' RACE reads with MiXCR, one entry per CDR3 protein. Here the sample spans tens of thousands of distinct CDR3 sequences, roughly an eighth being singletons. Unsorted libraries came from 2 million PBMCs stored at -80 °C. The clonotype was recovered from a woman aged 50 to 65 in good health. Sequencing was carried out using PBMCs.

The DNA for the CDR3 is TGTGCCAGCAGCCAAGATTTTCAGGGGTGGGAGACCCAGTACTTC. It translates to CASSQDFQGWETQYF. V usage is TRBV14 and J usage is TRBJ2-5, with a weak D call TRBD1 (6 bases). The V gene lost 0 bases and the J gene lost 5 bases, with 13 bases spanning the gap. Per germline, CDR1 SGHDN and CDR2 FVKESK. The CDR3 consists of 15 residues.